These 26 T cell receptor beta chains were sequenced from one sample in a study of shared clonotypes between healthy human individuals. Libraries were prepared by immunoSEQ multiplex PCR; TCRdb keeps only in-frame clonotypes and omits some of them. The sample holds hundreds of thousands of clones, 80% to 95% seen once. The naive CD8 fraction comprised CD45RO-negative cells positively selected for CCR7 and excluded terminally differentiated effector memory CD45RA+ cells. Sequencing used naive CD8+ T cells sorted from blood. The receptors stem from a man aged 25-45 years in good health.

The V gene is TRBV7-2, the J gene TRBJ2-5, with 12 nucleotides matching TRBD2. With V trimmed by 1 base and J by 0 bases, 0 bases remained unmatched. This CDR3 has 16 residues. The germline V gene has CDR1 SGHTA and CDR2 FQGNSA. As DNA, the CDR3 is TGTGCCAGCAGCTTAGGGACTAGCGGGGACCAAGAGACCCAGTACTTC. Protein: CASSLGTSGDQETQYF. Looking up the rest from reference TRBV7-2 and TRBJ2-5 gives the full variable domain: GAGVSQSPSNKVTEKGKDVELRCDPISGHTALYWYRQSLGQGLEFLIYFQGNSAPDKSGLPSDRFSAERTGGSVSTLTIQRTQQEDSAVYLCASSLGTSGDQETQYFGPGTRLLVL.

The J gene is TRBJ2-7, the V gene TRBV29-1; D assignment may be TRBD1 or TRBD2 (6 bases each). This CDR3 has 13 residues. V was pared by 7 bases and J by 3 bases, with 16 bases between. Germline loops: CDR1 SQVTM, CDR2 ANQGSEA. CDR3 in amino acids: CSALMGGIYEQYF. DNA of the CDR3: TGCAGCGCCCTCATGGGGGGCATCTACGAGCAGTACTTC.

The chain joins TRBV4-2 to TRBJ2-2; D may correspond to TRBD1 or TRBD2 (5 bases each). This CDR3 has 14 residues. Looked up from germline, CDR1 is LGHNA and CDR2 is YNFKEQ. Trimming removed 0 bases from V and 5 bases from J, with 7 bases in between. CDR3 loop: CASSQEGVTGELFF. In DNA, the CDR3 is TGTGCCAGCAGCCAAGAGGGGGTTACCGGGGAGCTGTTTTTT.

The rearrangement uses TRBV27 and TRBJ1-1; D call uncertain. Germline CDR1 MNHEY, CDR2 SMNVEV (reference sequence). The CDR3 is made up of 12 amino acids. The V end was cut by 7 bases, the J end by 5 bases, with 11 bases between. The CDR3 here is CASIRFRTEAFF. The CDR3 DNA reads as TGTGCCAGCATACGATTTAGGACTGAAGCTTTCTTT.

This chain links TRBV11-3 with TRBJ2-5; D might be TRBD2 (5 bases). V was pared by 5 bases and J by 2 bases, with 18 bases between. Germline values: CDR1 SGHNT, CDR2 YENEEA. The CDR3 is 16 amino acids. The CDR3 spells CASSEGSLDGQETQYF. The CDR3 DNA sequence: TGTGCCAGCAGCGAAGGGAGCCTGGATGGTCAAGAGACCCAGTACTTC. Full variable domain (remainder filled in from reference TRBV11-3 and TRBJ2-5): EAGVVQSPRYKIIEKKQPVAFWCNPISGHNTLYWYLQNLGQGPELLIRYENEEAVDDSQLPKDRFSAERLKGVDSTLKIQPAELGDSAVYLCASSEGSLDGQETQYFGPGTRLLVL.

The chain has TRBV27 and TRBJ2-7, with no clear D. CDR3 length: 13 residues. Germline V gene data show CDR1 as MNHEY and CDR2 as SMNVEV (reference sequence). V lost 3 bases and J 3 bases, leaving 9 bases between the germline ends. This chain's CDR3 is CASSFPHVYEQYF. The CDR3 nucleotides read TGTGCCAGCAGTTTTCCCCATGTCTACGAGCAGTACTTC.

This clone was counted a few times. The rearrangement uses TRBV25-1 and TRBJ2-1; D is possibly TRBD2 (6 bases). This CDR3 spans 17 amino acids. In germline, CDR1 is MGHDK, CDR2 SYGVNS. V was pared by 4 bases and J by 5 bases, with 21 bases between. CDR3 DNA: TGTGCCAGCAGTGGTGTCCCCTTAGCGGACCCTGACAATGAGCAGTTCTTC. It translates to CASSGVPLADPDNEQFF.

This chain links TRBV4-1 with TRBJ2-1; 9 bases map to TRBD2. From germline, CDR1 is MGHRA and CDR2 YSYEKL. After removal of 3 bases from V and 4 bases from J, the junction contained 4 bases not matched to a gene. The CDR3 sequence is 15 residues long. The CDR3 sequence is CASSHVAGDYNEQFF. CDR3 nucleotides: TGCGCCAGCAGCCATGTAGCGGGAGATTACAATGAGCAGTTCTTC.

The V call is TRBV5-5, the J call TRBJ2-7; D is possibly TRBD1 or TRBD2 (5 bases each). Germline V gene sequence: CDR1 SGHKS, CDR2 YYEKEE (reference sequence). The CDR3 loop spans 14 amino acids. Trimming removed 4 bases at V and 2 bases at J, with 13 bases between. The DNA of the CDR3 is TGTGCCAGCAGCAGAAGGGACCTCACCTACGAGCAGTACTTC. Protein sequence: CASSRRDLTYEQYF. Supplemented by reference TRBV5-5 and TRBJ2-7, the full variable domain reads DAGVTQSPTHLIKTRGQQVTLRCSPISGHKSVSWYQQVLGQGPQFIFQYYEKEERGRGNFPDRFSARQFPNYSSELNVNALLLGDSALYLCASSRRDLTYEQYFGPGTRLTVT.

The chain recombines TRBV14 with TRBJ2-7; TRBD1 agrees at 9 bases. Trimming took 2 bases from V and 2 from J; bases not matched to a gene: 4. This CDR3 spans 15 amino acids. CDR1 and CDR2 (germline): SGHDN, FVKESK. CDR3 region: CASSQYRGPTYEQYF. CDR3 nucleotides: TGTGCCAGCAGCCAATACAGGGGGCCAACCTACGAGCAGTACTTC.

The chain couples TRBV7-9 to TRBJ2-5; D is unresolved. V lost 5 bases to trimming and J lost 4 bases, with 11 bases between them. The CDR3 spans 13 residues. Germline V gives CDR1 SEHNR, CDR2 FQNEAQ (reference sequence). CDR3 DNA: TGTGCCAGCAGCCACCAATTATTAGAGACCCAGTACTTC. Its protein product is CASSHQLLETQYF.

The chain couples TRBV6-6 to TRBJ1-5; TRBD1 is a possible D gene (6 bases). The CDR3 extends over 11 amino acids. CDR1 MNHNY and CDR2 SVGAGI come from the germline V gene (reference sequence). V dropped 10 bases and J dropped 11 bases, with 15 bases sitting between them. The CDR3 loop is CATQGILAQHF. The DNA of the CDR3 is TGTGCCACCCAGGGGATTTTAGCCCAGCATTTT.

The V gene is TRBV18, the J gene TRBJ2-1; 9 bases align to TRBD2. CDR3 length: 17 residues. Trimming removed 1 base from V and 5 bases from J; junction bases left unmatched: 9. Germline V lookup: CDR1 KGHSH, CDR2 LQKENI. The chain's CDR3 is CASSPRRRLAANNEQFF. CDR3 sequence (DNA): TGTGCCAGCTCACCACGGAGGAGACTAGCGGCGAACAATGAGCAGTTCTTC.

This sequence joins TRBV6-1 and TRBJ2-7; TRBD1 aligns across 11 bases. The CDR3 loop spans 14 amino acids. V trimming: 6 bases; J trimming: 3 bases; junction bases outside the gene matches: 4. Germline V gene sequence: CDR1 MNHNS, CDR2 SASEGT. The DNA of the CDR3 is TGTGCCAGCAGCCAGGACAGGGGGCGCTACGAGCAGTACTTC. This codes for CASSQDRGRYEQYF.

This chain joins TRBV9 and TRBJ1-2, with D uncertain. CDR1 and CDR2 from the germline V gene are SGDLS and YYNGEE. The CDR3 length is 15 residues. V shed 3 bases and J shed 8 bases, with 20 bases lying between them. The CDR3 is CASSALDTAPTGYTF. The CDR3 DNA follows: TGTGCCAGCAGCGCTTTGGATACAGCACCGACAGGCTACACCTTC.

The chain recombines TRBV6-6 with TRBJ2-7; 11 positions agree with TRBD2. The CDR3 has 14 residues. Germline V lookup: CDR1 MNHNY, CDR2 SVGAGI (reference sequence). V dropped 8 bases and J dropped 4; count of bases not matched to a gene: 7. The CDR3 sequence: CASLLAGGRYEQYF. CDR3 in DNA: TGTGCCAGCTTATTAGCGGGAGGGAGGTACGAGCAGTACTTC.

The rearrangement links TRBV7-2 to TRBJ2-3; 7 bases agree with TRBD2. Looked up from germline, CDR1 is SGHTA and CDR2 is FQGNSA. Trimming cost V 5 bases and J 2 bases; bases outside gene matches: 13. The CDR3 is 17 residues long. As DNA, the CDR3 is TGTGCCAGCAGCCCCGAGATGTCAGCGGGGATCACAGATACGCAGTATTTT. It translates to CASSPEMSAGITDTQYF.

The rearrangement joins TRBV5-5 to TRBJ2-2; TRBD2 matches at 8 bases. CDR3 size: 14 residues. V gave up 2 bases and J gave up 8 bases; unmatched junction bases: 5. Germline CDR1 and CDR2: SGHKS and YYEKEE (reference sequence). This CDR3 is CASSLFTSGGELFF. For the CDR3, the DNA is TGTGCCAGCAGCTTATTTACTAGCGGTGGGGAGCTGTTTTTT.

V and J are TRBV5-4 and TRBJ2-7, with TRBD1 matching 7 bases. V gave up 3 bases and J gave up 0 bases; unmatched junction bases: 3. Germline lookup yields CDR1 SGHNT and CDR2 YYREEE (reference sequence). This CDR3 region has 14 residues. As DNA, the CDR3 is TGTGCCAGCAGCTGGACAGGAAACTCCTACGAGCAGTACTTC. This translates into CASSWTGNSYEQYF.

The chain is built from TRBV7-8 and TRBJ2-3; D is undetermined. Trimming removed 2 bases from V and 0 bases from J, with 15 bases in between. The CDR3 is 17 residues long. Germline values: CDR1 SGHVS, CDR2 FQNEAQ. The CDR3 DNA reads as TGTGCCAGCAGCTTAAAGCTCCGGCACGATAGCACAGATACGCAGTATTTT. The encoded protein is CASSLKLRHDSTDTQYF. The full variable domain, its missing parts supplied by reference TRBV7-8 and TRBJ2-3, is GAGVSQSPRYKVAKRGQDVALRCDPISGHVSLFWYQQALGQGPEFLTYFQNEAQLDKSGLPSDRFFAERPEGSVSTLKIQRTQQEDSAVYLCASSLKLRHDSTDTQYFGPGTRLTVL.

The DNA for the CDR3 is TGTGCCAGCTCACCTCCTAGCGGGAGCGATGAGCAGTTCTTC. It is translated as CASSPPSGSDEQFF. The rearrangement uses TRBV18 and TRBJ2-1; 10 nucleotides line up with TRBD2. Germline CDR1 is KGHSH and CDR2 is LQKENI. After removal of 3 bases from V and 8 bases from J, the junction contained 4 bases not matched to a gene. There are 14 residues in the CDR3.

V gene TRBV18 combines with J gene TRBJ1-1; a possible D gene is TRBD1 (5 bases). This CDR3 is built from 12 residues. Trimming removed 4 bases at V and 10 bases at J, with 13 bases between. Germline CDR1 reads KGHSH; CDR2 reads LQKENI. CDR3 sequence reads: CASSRPGFAAFF. The CDR3 region has the DNA TGTGCCAGCTCACGGCCAGGGTTTGCAGCTTTCTTT.

The genes are TRBV9 and TRBJ1-3; D is undetermined. This CDR3 is 11 amino acids long. CDR1 SGDLS and CDR2 YYNGEE come from the germline V gene. Trimming stripped 6 bases from V and 2 bases from J, with 3 bases between. CDR3 sequence (DNA): TGTGCCAGCATGACTGGAAACACCATATATTTT. Residues: CASMTGNTIYF. The full variable domain, in which reference TRBV9 and TRBJ1-3 provide the parts outside the CDR3, is DSGVTQTPKHLITATGQRVTLRCSPRSGDLSVYWYQQSLDQGLQFLIQYYNGEERAKGNILERFSAQQFPDLHSELNLSSLELGDSALYFCASMTGNTIYFGEGSWLTVV.

The chain combines TRBV4-1 with TRBJ1-5; TRBD1 agrees at 7 bases. Trimming cost V 3 bases and J 3 bases; bases outside gene matches: 5. This CDR3 is built from 15 residues. Germline CDR1 MGHRA, CDR2 YSYEKL. This CDR3 reads CASSHEGAVNQPQHF. CDR3 coding DNA: TGCGCCAGCAGCCATGAGGGGGCCGTCAATCAGCCCCAGCATTTT.

The rearrangement uses TRBV30 and TRBJ2-7; 9 bases map to TRBD2. V lost 2 bases and J lost 7; bases outside the gene matches: 12. Germline CDR1 reads GTSNPN; CDR2 reads SVGIG (reference sequence). CDR3 length: 15 residues. CDR3 amino acids: CAWSTVSGSGREQYF. The CDR3 coding sequence is TGTGCCTGGAGTACGGTTAGCGGGAGTGGTAGAGAGCAGTACTTC. Together with reference TRBV30 and TRBJ2-7, the CDR3 gives the full variable domain: SQTIHQWPATLVQPVGSPLSLECTVEGTSNPNLYWYRQAAGRGLQLLFYSVGIGQISSEVPQNLSASRPQDRQFILSSKKLLLSDSGFYLCAWSTVSGSGREQYFGPGTRLTVT.

J is TRBJ2-3 and V is TRBV28, with 11 bases identical to TRBD1. The germline V gene has CDR1 MDHEN and CDR2 SYDVKM. The V and J ends lost 3 bases and 4 bases, in that order; junction bases with no gene match: 3. This CDR3 comprises 15 residues. In DNA form, the CDR3 reads TGTGCCAGCAGTTTTGAGGACAGGGGGCCAGATACGCAGTATTTT. This encodes CASSFEDRGPDTQYF. Supplemented by reference TRBV28 and TRBJ2-3, the full variable domain reads DVKVTQSSRYLVKRTGEKVFLECVQDMDHENMFWYRQDPGLGLRLIYFSYDVKMKEKGDIPEGYSVSREKKERFSLILESASTNQTSMYLCASSFEDRGPDTQYFGPGTRLTVL.